The clone carrying this TCR beta chain was found once. Its target is unknown. The data were obtained in a study of T cell repertoires in cytomegalovirus infection. General observations from the study: The study found HLA-C-restricted CMV-specific TCR beta clonotypes dominating the ex vivo response.

One entry per CDR3 protein results from TCRdb running MiXCR on the reads. The sample includes about 890,000 distinct CDR3 sequences, less than 35% of them seen just once. CDR3 size: 14 residues. Trimming left V 6 bases short and J 1 base short, with 13 bases between. The source material was cultured CD8+ T cells from PBMCs, sampled from culture after CMV antigen stimulation. This receptor was obtained from a human donor in good health (CMV status not recorded). Some clones in this sample may be carry-over from other donors' samples. The genes are TRBV12-3 or TRBV12-4 and TRBJ2-7, with D uncertain. The CDR3: CASSNRAESYEQYF. The CDR3 DNA sequence: TGTGCCAGCAGCAACCGTGCGGAGTCCTACGAGCAGTACTTC.